This TCR beta chain was profiled in a study of OX40 agonist ivuxolimab in advanced cancers. Trimming at V came to 0 bases and at J to 2 bases, leaving 5 bases not matched to a gene. The CDR3 runs 16 residues. Germline V gene lookup returns CDR1 LGHNA and CDR2 YNFKEQ. Libraries were prepared by immunoSEQ multiplex PCR; TCRdb keeps only in-frame clonotypes and omits some of them. The sample holds 15,000 or so clones, around 79% seen once. Points from the study as a whole: Several nonresponders also turned out to have low normalized T-cell clonal expansion. The study found that CD8+ T cells averaged more expanded clones than CD4+.

A word on this clone: Its antigen is not identified.

Blood draws occurred at baseline, cycle 4 day 1, and cycle 7 day 1. The sample consisted of CD4+ or CD8+ T cells sorted from blood, taken in a trial of the OX40 agonist ivuxolimab. The rearrangement uses TRBV4-2 and TRBJ2-5; TRBD2 aligns across 8 bases. The sequence was collected from an adult with an advanced solid tumor such as melanoma, head and neck, liver or kidney cancer. The CDR3 is CASSQEWAGGQETQYF. The CDR3 nucleotides read TGTGCCAGCAGCCAAGAGTGGGCGGGAGGTCAAGAGACCCAGTACTTC.